What follows is one T cell receptor beta chain and its context. Its target is unknown. This sample stems from a study of blood T cells in healthy people across ages. Broader study findings: Using unsorted PBMCs precluded a conclusive naive versus antigen-experienced comparison.

V gave up 6 bases and J gave up 3 bases; unmatched junction bases: 16. CDR1 and CDR2 from the germline V gene are SGHRS and YFSETQ. This CDR3 has 18 amino acids. Primed by a sample-barcoded 5' primer and a J-beta primer mix, a second PCR proceeded for about 6 to 12 cycles. Each CDR3 protein is one row after TCRdb ran MiXCR on the 5' RACE reads. Among about 1.6 million distinct CDR3 sequences, approximately 32% were seen once, and the ten largest hold around 11%. The receptor was derived from a woman in her twenties or thirties in good health. The chain uses TRBV5-1 and TRBJ2-1; TRBD1 aligns across 9 bases. Sequenced input: blood. DNA for the CDR3: TGCGCCAGCACCTCCGGGACAGGGCCACCTCTCCTCTACAATGAGCAGTTCTTC. This codes for CASTSGTGPPLLYNEQFF.